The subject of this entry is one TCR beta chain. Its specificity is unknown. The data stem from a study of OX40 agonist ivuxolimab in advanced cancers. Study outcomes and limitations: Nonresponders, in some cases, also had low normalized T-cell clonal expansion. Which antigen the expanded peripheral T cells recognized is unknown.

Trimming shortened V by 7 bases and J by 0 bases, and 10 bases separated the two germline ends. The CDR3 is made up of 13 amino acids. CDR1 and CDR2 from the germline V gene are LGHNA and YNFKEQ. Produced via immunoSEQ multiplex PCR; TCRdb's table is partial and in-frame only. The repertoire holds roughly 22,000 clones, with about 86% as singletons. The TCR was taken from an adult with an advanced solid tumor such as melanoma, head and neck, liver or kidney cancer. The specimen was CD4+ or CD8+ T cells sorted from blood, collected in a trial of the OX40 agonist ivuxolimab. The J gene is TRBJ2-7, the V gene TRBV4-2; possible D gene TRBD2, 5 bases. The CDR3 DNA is TGTGCCAGCAAAGGAGGCATCTCCTACGAGCAGTACTTC. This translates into CASKGGISYEQYF.